This T cell receptor beta chain was recorded in a study of cytomegalovirus exposure and HLA in healthy donors. For the study at large: Assignment to the Caucasian-associated ancestry cluster applied to more than 75% of the roughly 400 genotyped donors.

CDR1 is SGHRS, CDR2 YFSETQ, per germline. The CDR3 covers 15 residues. Trimming pared 5 bases from V and 1 base from J, leaving 12 bases between. Study conclusions and caveats: The dataset shows that most TCR sequences were rare, while some public TCRs occurred in many donors. Most likely, a cluster of highly shared sequence variants arose as a sequencing artifact. In an earlier analysis, productive rearrangement rates for most beta V segments clustered near 87% or 30%.

Comments on this clone: The antigen is undetermined.

Researchers ran the PCR with 60 Vbeta and 13 Jbeta primers. The data were produced by immunoSEQ multiplex PCR, yet TCRdb's version contains in-frame clones alone and is incomplete. The table shows over 130,000 clones, with around 84% occurring only once. The chain links TRBV5-1 to TRBJ2-2; D may be TRBD1 (6 bases). The sample comprised PBMCs. The TCR comes from a man between 50 and 59 years old in good health and CMV-seronegative. The CDR3 loop reads CASSLKGQNTGELFF. CDR3 nucleotides: TGCGCCAGCAGTCTTAAGGGACAGAACACCGGGGAGCTGTTTTTT.